This TCR beta chain was captured by sequencing in a study of shared clonotypes between healthy human individuals (dated by TCRdb to the early 2020s). In the study overall: The cohort included three men and a couple of women between 18 and 49 years of age. For each donor, CD4 naive and CD4 memory were each run on three plates, CD8 naive on two plates, and CD8 memory on one plate. To increase sequencing depth and limit assay-specific biases, TCR repertoire library preparation and sequencing were carried out by different laboratories using diverse techniques. Leukapheresis yielded between about 0.85 and 10 billion PBMCs per donor. Blood TCR repertoires of a handful of healthy adults were deeply sequenced to estimate repertoire size and the extent of clonotype sharing between individuals. Results the study describes overall, beyond this receptor: When a few donors were compared, the shared fraction of clonotypes was about 5% for naive CD4, about 4% for naive CD8, about 2.4% for memory CD4, and approximately 0.4% for memory CD8. Pairwise subsampling led to the expectation that sequencing depth would affect the degree of clonotype sharing among donors. Compared with non-shared clonotypes, clonotypes shared by all four sorted-subset donors had higher generation probabilities. Even with the large sequencing depth, rarefaction of the sorted-subset datasets indicated that sequencing was incomplete. Because the study included a small number of donors, the genetic and exposure-history diversity represented was limited. Sampling was restricted to blood, and TCR repertoires in tissue are likely to differ from TCR repertoires in blood. Larger estimated clonotype richness was generally found for naive subsets than for memory subsets.

About this clone itself: Its target antigen remains unknown. Nothing much larger sits one base from this clone, and base qualities are not available.

Using the deep immunoSEQ assay, TCR CDR3 regions were amplified from genomic DNA by multiplex PCR. For each cell subset, the extracted genomic DNA was distributed evenly across all wells of several immunoSEQ 96-well plates, and each plate served as one replicate. For sorted subsets, around 200 ng genomic DNA, equal to 25,000 to 35,000 T cell genomes, was loaded into each replicate PCR. The purified libraries were quantified using a Qubit 3.0 fluorometer, sized with a Bioanalyzer 2100, and then quantified again using the KAPA Library Quantification kit. Each immunoSEQ 96-well plate was sequenced on its own single-read 150-cycle Illumina NextSeq 550 flow cell. The authors' pipeline ran thus. Because the immunoSEQ output held only junctional sequences and lacked quality scores, the filtering could not match the filtering applied to full-length reads. Sequences were annotated with PyIR, a Python wrapper for IgBLAST v1.9, using IMGT germline references to assign V/J genes and CDR3. Reads were filtered out if the reads had weak V/J assignments (E-value above 1e-6), no CDR3, stop codons, out-of-frame junctions, or ambiguous translated residues. V3J clonotypes were defined as sequences sharing an identical inferred V gene, J gene, and CDR3 amino acid sequence. Percentage overlap between repertoires was calculated by dividing the number of shared unique clonotypes by the size of the smaller repertoire. RTK rarefaction, the Chao1 estimator, and Recon v2.1 estimates of unobserved clonotypes were used to assess repertoire richness. OLGA was used to compute generation probabilities for all TCRbeta clonotypes that the gDNA method yielded from a few donors. In TCRdb, the immuneACCESS table is reduced to in-frame sequences with V and J assigned. These tables do not hold every clone; where another copy was compared, an unresolved V gene accounts for under half, and the others remain unexplained. The V and J calls and clone size were taken over from that table, and D and trimming were inferred from the DNA. This sample holds roughly 2 million clones; more than 90% were observed only once. 0.1% to 0.15% of the sample rests with the top ten.

Measured from the cysteine to the phenylalanine, the CDR3 is 16 residues long. The read is trimmed to its CDR3 DNA, 48 bases read in frame from base 1. V loses 0 bases at its end and J loses 3 bases; junction bases beyond the gene matches: 5. From a lookup of the germline V gene, CDR1 and CDR2 are KGHSH and LQKENI. The donors were healthy, HIV-negative adults who had no recently reported acute infections or vaccinations. Every donor was a Caucasian adult living in Nashville, Tennessee, USA. CD4+ T cells were enriched by magnetic negative selection, after which naive cells were positively selected on CD45RA and the negative fraction was taken as the memory subset. Blood was collected by leukapheresis, and PBMCs were isolated by Ficoll-Histopaque density gradient centrifugation and then cryopreserved in liquid nitrogen vapor phase. Purity and quantity of every magnetically sorted T cell population were checked by analytical flow cytometry. Genomic DNA was isolated from each sorted fraction and quantified by UV absorbance on a Nanodrop 2000c.

The sample was naive CD4+ T cells sorted from blood. The cell subset or site tag for this specimen amounts to: CD45RA+ positively selected. The clonotype was recovered from a man aged 18-30 years in good health. The V and J segments used are TRBV18 and TRBJ2-7, and TRBD2 matches 10 of the central bases. The CDR3 protein is CASSPPVAGGNYEQYF. The DNA reads TGTGCCAGCTCACCACCGGTAGCGGGGGGTAACTACGAGCAGTACTTC.